The rows below give T cell receptor beta chains drawn from one sample of a study of blood T cell repertoires in COVID-19. Sequencing was performed with immunoSEQ multiplex PCR; in TCRdb, only in-frame clones are kept and a portion is missing. The repertoire consists of 200,000 to 250,000 clones, with around nine tenths occurring once and the leading ten covering around 0.84%. Sequences were obtained from peripheral blood. The receptors derive from a man aged 55 to 70 with COVID-19, enrolled during active disease. CDR3s include the opening cysteine and the closing phenylalanine or tryptophan.

cdr3_length v_call cdr3_aa
14 TRBV19 CASGGQGGGYGYTF
16 TRBV5-5 CASSTLQGAGANVLTF
17 TRBV4-2 CASSQDVAGGSTDTQYF
15 TRBV7-9 CASIRGAGIQDEQFF
12 TRBV2 CAGDRGHNEQFF
16 TRBV5-4 CASSRTTSLWSGELFF
15 TRBV11-2 CASSLDGQGTGELFF
16 TRBV11-3 CASSLVEARSTDTQYF
14 TRBV5-6 CASSQPTGVNGYTF
12 TRBV3-1/TRBV3-2 CASSQGPYEQYF
15 TRBV2 CASSGQLLLMETQYF
15 TRBV9 CASSGNSATNEKLFF
15 TRBV14 CASSQFGTGNSPLHF
14 TRBV7-9 CASRRTGENTEAFF
13 TRBV4-1 CASSQDPRDTIYF
13 TRBV12-3/TRBV12-4 CASNLDRGAEAFF
15 TRBV5-4 CASSMGTDYNSPLHF
13 TRBV2 CASTWDTQETQYF
18 TRBV5-6 CASSSPTDRTVGYYEQYF
14 TRBV7-9 CASSLDGGPDTQYF
14 TRBV11-2 CASSLGGGNTEAFF
17 TRBV2 CASSPTPHDRVNSPLHF
17 TRBV28 CASRQGLGGARSYGYTF
15 TRBV24-1 CATSVGQGTNEKLFF
16 TRBV5-1 CASSLDQATTNTEAFF
19 TRBV5-1 CASSLDPLGTSGTQDTQYF
13 TRBV2 CASLGQVGQPQHF
14 TRBV5-1 CASSFGRVAEKLFF
16 TRBV7-3 CASSVFRGSGTDTQYF
16 TRBV7-9 CASSHQVDNMNTEAFF
16 TRBV28 CASRLGRGVSTDTQYF
17 TRBV5-5 CASSLAGGTGIYYEQYF
16 TRBV7-9 CASSLAHGVGGTEAFF
16 TRBV2 CASSGQVSSGANVLTF
18 TRBV18 CASSPPPRAGGLKDGYTF
14 TRBV29-1 CSVEGWTGNYGYTF
16 TRBV27 CASSSNPGQIDTEAFF
13 TRBV5-1 CASSSPWEAGQFF
11 TRBV6-5 CASNRVTEAFF
16 TRBV10-3 CAISESTSGANYGYTF
14 TRBV7-8 CASSPGTVNTEAFF
18 TRBV27 CASSPRPISGPSGNEQFF
14 TRBV18 CASSPPDSYNEQFF
13 TRBV24-1 CATHRAGGTEAFF
14 TRBV5-1 CASSLGQGRYGYTF
17 TRBV3-1/TRBV3-2 CASSQARAGTEYYEQYF
16 TRBV19 CASSWGTSGLQETQYF
15 TRBV30 CAWRWGRLSGNEQYF
15 TRBV18 CASSRDSPLTDTQYF
15 TRBV3-1/TRBV3-2 CASSRVRAGSDTQYF
14 TRBV29-1 CSVEGTRDSYGYTF
15 TRBV27 CASKVTLSSYNEQFF
17 TRBV6-4 CARGVALGQPRTYEQYF
13 TRBV15 CATSRVRQGGYTF
13 TRBV3-1/TRBV3-2 CASSPSLEGKLFF
16 TRBV6-1 CASSEYGTGYTGELFF
16 TRBV7-9 CASSLLGTANDQPQHF
16 TRBV7-3 CASSPGLALGTDTQYF
16 TRBV7-2 CASSPAAGGPYNEQFF
15 TRBV10-2 CASREAGGSRGTQYF